This T cell receptor beta chain was found in a study of OX40 agonist ivuxolimab in advanced cancers. Method: immunoSEQ multiplex PCR; TCRdb's copy keeps in-frame clones and lacks some. The sample lists about 73,000 clones, about 90% occurring once. Germline-derived CDR1 and CDR2 are SQVTM and ANQGSEA. Trimming took off 6 bases at V and 2 bases at J, with 9 bases between the two ends. The CDR3 has 12 amino acids. The sequence was collected from an adult with an advanced solid tumor such as melanoma, head and neck, liver or kidney cancer. Specimen: CD4+ or CD8+ T cells sorted from blood, collected in a trial of the OX40 agonist ivuxolimab. V is TRBV29-1 and J is TRBJ2-3; a weak D match, TRBD2 (5 bases). The CDR3 bases are TGCAGCGTCCGGGGTATCACAGATACGCAGTATTTT. The encoded protein is CSVRGITDTQYF.